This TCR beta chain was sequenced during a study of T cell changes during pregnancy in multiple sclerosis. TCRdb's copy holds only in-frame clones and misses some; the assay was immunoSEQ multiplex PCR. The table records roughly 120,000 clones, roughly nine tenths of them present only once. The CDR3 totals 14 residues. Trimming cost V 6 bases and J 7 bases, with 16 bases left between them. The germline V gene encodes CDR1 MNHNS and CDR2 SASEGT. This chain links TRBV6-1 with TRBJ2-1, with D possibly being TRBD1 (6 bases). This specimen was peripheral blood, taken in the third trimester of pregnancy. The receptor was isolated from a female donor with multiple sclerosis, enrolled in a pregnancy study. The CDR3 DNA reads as TGTGCCAGCAGACAGGGTTCCCCTTGGAATGAGCAGTTCTTC. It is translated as CASRQGSPWNEQFF.